The 24 T cell receptor beta chains reported below all come from one sample, sequenced in a study of identical twins. TCRdb reanalysed the 5' RACE reads using MiXCR and keeps one entry per CDR3 protein. The table lists 1.5 million to 2 million distinct CDR3 sequences, around a third of them singletons. The sequenced sample consisted of cord blood. The receptor source for this set is a newborn girl in good health.

The V call is TRBV29-1, the J call TRBJ2-3, with 7 bases matching TRBD2. The CDR3 is 14 amino acids. Germline V gene lookup returns CDR1 SQVTM and CDR2 ANQGSEA. Trimming at V came to 3 bases and at J to 0 bases, leaving 3 bases not matched to a gene. CDR3 DNA sequence: TGCAGCGTTGACGGGGGAGGGAGCACAGATACGCAGTATTTT. Its protein is CSVDGGGSTDTQYF.

V and J are TRBV20-1 and TRBJ2-1; D not resolved. The length of the CDR3 is 11 residues. Germline assignment: CDR1 DFQATT and CDR2 SNEGSKA (reference sequence). V was trimmed by 2 bases and J by 10 bases, leaving 9 bases between them. The CDR3 here is CSARKMSEQFF. The CDR3 DNA reads TGCAGTGCTAGAAAGATGTCAGAGCAGTTCTTC.

The table lists this clonotype with a few counts. This chain links TRBV4-2 with TRBJ1-5; TRBD1 is a possible D gene (6 bases). The CDR3 totals 16 residues. Trimming took off 3 bases at V and 3 bases at J, with 15 bases between the two ends. Germline-derived CDR1 and CDR2 are LGHNA and YNFKEQ. The CDR3 is CASSQGDTIPNQPQHF. CDR3 DNA: TGTGCCAGCAGCCAGGGGGACACGATCCCCAATCAGCCCCAGCATTTT.

This clonotype was found a few times. This chain uses TRBV6-5 with TRBJ2-5; no firm D call. Trimming shortened V by 2 bases and J by 5 bases, and 15 bases separated the two germline ends. This CDR3 comprises 15 residues. Per the germline V gene, CDR1 is MNHEY and CDR2 is SVGAGI. The chain's CDR3 is CASSYQTGSRETQYF. Here the CDR3 DNA reads TGTGCCAGCAGTTACCAAACGGGTTCCCGGGAGACCCAGTACTTC.

V gene TRBV5-1 combines with J gene TRBJ2-3; TRBD2 agrees at 10 bases. The germline gives CDR1 SGHRS, CDR2 YFSETQ. The CDR3 runs 15 residues. With 6 bases clipped from V and 5 bases from J, the junction kept 9 bases outside the gene matches. The CDR3 loop is CASNILAGSGDTQYF. The CDR3 DNA is TGCGCCAGCAATATACTAGCGGGATCGGGAGATACGCAGTATTTT.

This clonotype was picked up a small number of times. The rearrangement joins TRBV6-5 to TRBJ1-3, with unresolved D. Per the germline V gene, CDR1 is MNHEY and CDR2 is SVGAGI. The CDR3 is made up of 15 amino acids. Trimming took off 0 bases at V and 4 bases at J, with 10 bases between the two ends. The CDR3 DNA is TGTGCCAGCAGTTACTCGGCAGTCACCGGAAACACCATATATTTT. Its protein is CASSYSAVTGNTIYF.

A single count supports this clonotype. The rearrangement uses TRBV25-1 and TRBJ1-5, with D maybe TRBD1 (6 bases). The germline CDR1 and CDR2 sequences are MGHDK and SYGVNS. The CDR3 spans 14 residues. The V gene lost 5 bases and the J gene lost 5 bases, with 13 bases spanning the gap. CDR3 DNA: TGTGCCAGCAGTTTACAGGGTCCAGATCAGCCCCAGCATTTT. Its protein is CASSLQGPDQPQHF.

This clonotype occurred a few times. The V gene is TRBV10-3, the J gene TRBJ2-5, with D uncertain. The germline CDR1 and CDR2 sequences are ENHRY and SYGVKD. The germline V and J ends were trimmed by 6 bases and 5 bases, with 13 bases remaining between them. The CDR3 extends over 13 amino acids. CDR3: CAIRESLSETQYF. CDR3 DNA: TGTGCCATCAGAGAAAGTCTCTCTGAGACCCAGTACTTC.

CDR3 nucleotide sequence: TGTGCCAGCAGCCGCAACAGGGCCCTGCGGAGGGGGAGCTCCTATAATTCACCCCTCCACTTT. Its protein product is CASSRNRALRRGSSYNSPLHF. The V gene is TRBV28, the J gene TRBJ1-6; D may be TRBD1 (6 bases). CDR1 and CDR2 from the germline V gene are MDHEN and SYDVKM. Between the trimmed V and J ends, which lost 6 bases and 0 bases, there was a span of 27 bases. The CDR3 totals 21 residues.

This clonotype has a handful of counts. The chain uses TRBV12-3 or TRBV12-4 and TRBJ1-6; 9 bases line up with TRBD1. The length of the CDR3 is 15 residues. With 4 bases clipped from V and 9 bases from J, the junction kept 7 bases outside the gene matches. The CDR3 region is CASSWGTGWSSPLHF. CDR3 DNA sequence: TGTGCCAGCAGTTGGGGGACAGGGTGGAGTTCACCCCTCCACTTT.

V gene TRBV20-1 combines with J gene TRBJ2-1, with 8 bases fitting TRBD2. Germline V gene sequence: CDR1 DFQATT, CDR2 SNEGSKA (reference sequence). V lost 5 bases and J lost 4; bases outside the gene matches: 13. The CDR3 length is 16 residues. The chain's CDR3 is CSALSSGRGVYNEQFF. The CDR3, as DNA: TGCAGTGCTTTATCAAGCGGGAGAGGGGTTTACAATGAGCAGTTCTTC.

The V call is TRBV7-9, the J call TRBJ2-1; D unresolved. Germline V gene sequence: CDR1 SEHNR, CDR2 FQNEAQ (reference sequence). This CDR3 spans 16 amino acids. V dropped 0 bases and J dropped 1 base, with 10 bases sitting between them. The CDR3 sequence: CASSLALGSSYNEQFF. The DNA of the CDR3 is TGTGCCAGCAGCTTAGCCCTCGGCTCGTCCTACAATGAGCAGTTCTTC.

The chain links TRBV5-4 to TRBJ2-1, with D perhaps matching TRBD2 (6 bases). This CDR3 comprises 13 residues. Trimming left V 4 bases short and J 10 bases short, with 15 bases between. Germline V gene sequence: CDR1 SGHNT, CDR2 YYREEE (reference sequence). CDR3 DNA sequence: TGTGCCAGCAGCGACTGGGCGGCGGGGGAGCAGTTCTTC. Translated, it gives CASSDWAAGEQFF.

The chain recombines TRBV3-1 with TRBJ2-1; a weak D match, TRBD1 (6 bases). Germline lookup yields CDR1 LGHDT and CDR2 YNNKEL (reference sequence). The CDR3 length is 16 residues. With 0 bases removed from V and 6 bases from J, the gap between germline ends came to 15 bases. This chain's CDR3 is CASSQDKRQGRNEQFF. Here the CDR3 DNA reads TGTGCCAGCAGCCAAGATAAAAGGCAGGGGCGCAATGAGCAGTTCTTC.

Of note for this clonotype: At one end, the junction sequence differs from germline, possibly due to a read error. This chain joins TRBV7-2 and TRBJ1-2; a possible D gene is TRBD1 (5 bases). CDR1 and CDR2 from the germline V gene are SGHTA and FQGNSA. CDR3 length equals 15 residues. In DNA form, the CDR3 reads TGTGCCAGCAGCTTAACGCCGACAGCTAACTATGGCTACACTTTC. Translating it yields CASSLTPTANYGYTF.

J is TRBJ2-3 and V is TRBV7-9, with 15 bases matching TRBD2. With V trimmed by 3 bases and J by 6 bases, 16 bases remained unmatched. Looked up from germline, CDR1 is SEHNR and CDR2 is FQNEAQ (reference sequence). CDR3 length: 20 amino acids. The DNA of the CDR3 is TGTGCCAGCAGCTTCAAGGGACACTTGGGACTAGCGGGAGGTGGCGATACGCAGTATTTT. Translating gives CASSFKGHLGLAGGGDTQYF.

This clonotype was seen more than once but under ten times. This chain connects TRBV28 to TRBJ2-4, with D unresolved. The J call could be wrong; TRBJ2-7 is a better fit for the DNA end. This CDR3 is built from 13 residues. Germline V gives CDR1 MDHEN, CDR2 SYDVKM. The CDR3 sequence is CASSGRLGYEQYF. The CDR3 bases are TGTGCCAGCAGTGGACGGCTTGGCTACGAGCAGTACTTC.

As to this clonotype: A junction boundary mismatches the germline segment, possibly from a read error. The J gene is TRBJ1-4, the V gene TRBV6-6; D gene ambiguous. Per the germline V gene, CDR1 is MNHNY and CDR2 is SVGAGI (reference sequence). This CDR3 is 14 amino acids long. The CDR3 reads CVSEPPGPNEKLFF. The CDR3 DNA reads as TGTGTCAGCGAGCCGCCGGGCCCTAATGAAAAACTGTTTTTT.

This chain uses TRBV6-5 with TRBJ1-2; 7 bases agree with TRBD1. The CDR3 is 11 amino acids. The ends lost 5 bases at V and 6 bases at J; junction bases unmatched: 0. Germline V gene data show CDR1 as MNHEY and CDR2 as SVGAGI. CDR3 sequence (DNA): TGTGCCAGCAGTAGGGGGCATGGCTACACCTTC. It encodes CASSRGHGYTF.

The rearrangement uses TRBV12-3 or TRBV12-4 and TRBJ2-1; D not resolved. The CDR3 length is 11 residues. V was cut by 6 bases and J by 10 bases, with 10 bases left in between. This CDR3 is CASSPVTEQFF. CDR3 DNA sequence: TGTGCCAGCAGCCCAGTTACAGAGCAGTTCTTC.

The CDR3 loop reads CASSHSSEYQETQYF. The CDR3 bases are TGTGCCAGCAGCCACTCCAGCGAATACCAAGAGACCCAGTACTTC. This rearrangement joins TRBV3-1 to TRBJ2-5; D call uncertain. This CDR3 spans 15 amino acids. Germline V lookup: CDR1 LGHDT, CDR2 YNNKEL (reference sequence). Trimming shortened V by 3 bases and J by 0 bases, and 11 bases separated the two germline ends.

The V call is TRBV24-1, the J call TRBJ2-3; D remains unclear. The V gene lost 2 bases and the J gene lost 2 bases, with 16 bases spanning the gap. The CDR3 length is 17 residues. Germline CDR1 and CDR2: KGHDR and SFDVKD. The CDR3 sequence is CATSDSVRGRNTDTQYF. CDR3 nucleotide sequence: TGTGCCACCAGTGATTCGGTTCGTGGACGGAACACAGATACGCAGTATTTT.

The rearrangement uses TRBV10-3 and TRBJ2-7; possibly TRBD1 or TRBD2 for D (5 bases each). The CDR3 extends over 15 amino acids. CDR1 is ENHRY, CDR2 SYGVKD, per germline. V was cut by 0 bases and J by 1 base, with 10 bases left in between. Written as DNA, the CDR3 is TGTGCCATCAGTGAGTCGGGGGTTTGGTCCTACGAGCAGTACTTC. It translates to CAISESGVWSYEQYF.

This clonotype has a handful of counts. The rearrangement joins TRBV28 to TRBJ2-7, with D maybe TRBD2 (6 bases). The germline V and J ends were trimmed by 8 bases and 2 bases, with 10 bases remaining between them. Germline V gives CDR1 MDHEN, CDR2 SYDVKM. The CDR3 extends over 12 amino acids. DNA of the CDR3: TGTGCCAGCCTGGGACTGACCTACGAGCAGTACTTC. Translated: CASLGLTYEQYF.